The 26 T cell receptor beta chains below come from one sample, sequenced in a study of blood T cell repertoires in COVID-19. Assay used: immunoSEQ multiplex PCR; TCRdb lists only in-frame clones, some missing. The sample consists of more than 450,000 clones, 87% of them appearing once. The specimen was PBMCs or T cells enriched from blood (not recorded which). The source is a young woman who had recovered from COVID-19.

This chain joins TRBV2 and TRBJ1-2; TRBD1 is a possible D gene (6 bases). Trimming shortened V by 6 bases and J by 5 bases, and 22 bases separated the two germline ends. This CDR3 spans 16 amino acids. CDR1 and CDR2 (germline): SNHLY, FYNNEI. CDR3 nucleotide sequence: TGTGCCAGCAGGGGGAGACGGGACACGAAACCTTATGGCTACACCTTC. Amino acid sequence: CASRGRRDTKPYGYTF.

This clone was observed a handful of times. The chain recombines TRBV6-5 with TRBJ1-1, with D possibly matching TRBD1 (5 bases). The CDR3 sequence is 15 residues long. V lost 6 bases, J lost 3 bases, and 17 bases lay in between. In germline, CDR1 is MNHEY, CDR2 SVGAGI. CDR3 nucleotide sequence: TGTGCCAGCAGACCCGGGGCCAGGAGGGACACTGAAGCTTTCTTT. This sequence encodes CASRPGARRDTEAFF.

The chain recombines TRBV2 with TRBJ1-2; possibly TRBD1 for D (5 bases). Germline V gene data show CDR1 as SNHLY and CDR2 as FYNNEI. V shed 6 bases and J shed 2 bases, with 13 bases lying between them. The CDR3 runs 14 residues. The CDR3 sequence: CASRALGGNYGYTF. CDR3 coding DNA: TGTGCCAGCAGGGCCCTGGGGGGGAACTATGGCTACACCTTC.

This clone came up once. V and J are TRBV2 and TRBJ1-2, with 7 positions matching TRBD1. Germline assignment: CDR1 SNHLY and CDR2 FYNNEI. This CDR3 has 18 residues. J gave up 0 bases and V 2 bases, and 12 bases lay outside the gene matches. CDR3 residues: CASSESPDRVDPNYGYTF. Written as DNA, the CDR3 is TGTGCCAGCAGTGAATCGCCTGACAGGGTTGATCCTAACTATGGCTACACCTTC.

The chain carries TRBV19 and TRBJ1-2; TRBD1 is a possible D gene (5 bases). This CDR3 contains 15 residues. With 3 bases removed from V and 0 bases from J, the gap between germline ends came to 11 bases. The germline V gene encodes CDR1 LNHDA and CDR2 SQIVND (reference sequence). This CDR3 is CASSMGREANYGYTF. In nucleotides, the CDR3 is TGTGCCAGTAGTATGGGCAGGGAGGCTAACTATGGCTACACCTTC.

V and J are TRBV7-2 and TRBJ2-3; 15 bases are shared with TRBD2. CDR1 is SGHTA, CDR2 FQGNSA, per germline. The CDR3 runs 19 residues. After removal of 4 bases from V and 0 bases from J, the junction contained 8 bases not matched to a gene. This CDR3 reads CASSSRTSGGVASTDTQYF. CDR3 DNA: TGTGCCAGCAGCTCACGGACTAGCGGGGGGGTCGCTAGCACAGATACGCAGTATTTT.

The V gene is TRBV6-5, the J gene TRBJ2-7; D possibly corresponds to TRBD2 (6 bases). Trimming removed 7 bases from V and 5 bases from J, with 21 bases in between. Germline-derived CDR1 and CDR2 are MNHEY and SVGAGI. CDR3 length equals 15 residues. DNA of the CDR3: TGTGCCAGCAAACGAATGGGGGGAAGAAGCGACGAGCAGTACTTC. This sequence encodes CASKRMGGRSDEQYF.

This clone was counted between two and nine times. The chain uses TRBV6-5 and TRBJ1-5, with TRBD1 matching over 9 bases. This CDR3 has 14 amino acids. V lost 5 bases and J lost 7; bases outside the gene matches: 6. CDR1 MNHEY and CDR2 SVGAGI come from the germline V gene. The CDR3 DNA is TGTGCCAGCAGTCCGGGACAGGGAGGACAGCCCCAGCATTTT. It encodes CASSPGQGGQPQHF.

The chain carries TRBV30 and TRBJ2-2; D remains ambiguous. Trimming shortened V by 2 bases and J by 7 bases, and 8 bases separated the two germline ends. The germline V gene encodes CDR1 GTSNPN and CDR2 SVGIG (reference sequence). This CDR3 is 12 amino acids long. CDR3 residues: CAWSPLRGELFF. Written as DNA, the CDR3 is TGTGCCTGGAGTCCTCTCCGCGGGGAGCTGTTTTTT. Variable domain in full (rest from reference TRBV30 and TRBJ2-2): SQTIHQWPATLVQPVGSPLSLECTVEGTSNPNLYWYRQAAGRGLQLLFYSVGIGQISSEVPQNLSASRPQDRQFILSSKKLLLSDSGFYLCAWSPLRGELFFGEGSRLTVL.

This clone was seen a handful of times. The J gene is TRBJ1-6, the V gene TRBV7-9, with D unresolved. V was trimmed by 5 bases and J by 7 bases, leaving 6 bases between them. There are 12 residues in the CDR3. The germline CDR1 and CDR2 sequences are SEHNR and FQNEAQ (reference sequence). The DNA of the CDR3 is TGTGCCAGCAGCCAAATCAATTCACCCCTCCACTTT. It yields the protein CASSQINSPLHF.

The V call is TRBV2, the J call TRBJ1-5; the D is unclear. Germline CDR1 reads SNHLY; CDR2 reads FYNNEI. The CDR3 runs to 13 residues. Trimming shortened V by 4 bases and J by 1 base, and 5 bases separated the two germline ends. This chain's CDR3 is CASSVQSNQPQHF. The CDR3 nucleotides read TGTGCCAGCAGTGTACAGAGCAATCAGCCCCAGCATTTT. Full variable domain (rest looked up from reference TRBV2 and TRBJ1-5): EPEVTQTPSHQVTQMGQEVILRCVPISNHLYFYWYRQILGQKVEFLVSFYNNEISEKSEIFDDQFSVERPDGSNFTLKIRSTKLEDSAMYFCASSVQSNQPQHFGDGTRLSIL.

The sample holds one count of this clone. The V and J genes are TRBV18 and TRBJ1-3; 8 nucleotides align to TRBD1. This CDR3 spans 14 amino acids. Per the germline V gene, CDR1 is KGHSH and CDR2 is LQKENI. After removal of 1 base from V and 4 bases from J, the junction contained 0 bases not matched to a gene. The CDR3 protein is CASSPRTGGNTIYF. CDR3 nucleotides: TGTGCCAGCTCACCACGGACAGGGGGAAACACCATATATTTT. Full variable domain (missing parts from reference TRBV18 and TRBJ1-3): NAGVMQNPRHLVRRRGQEARLRCSPMKGHSHVYWYRQLPEEGLKFMVYLQKENIIDESGMPKERFSAEFPKEGPSILRIQQVVRGDSAAYFCASSPRTGGNTIYFGEGSWLTVV.

The table lists this clone with a few counts. The J gene is TRBJ2-1, the V gene TRBV19; D is possibly TRBD1 (6 bases). The CDR3 covers 15 residues. Germline V gives CDR1 LNHDA, CDR2 SQIVND (reference sequence). Trimming pared 5 bases from V and 6 bases from J, leaving 17 bases between. The CDR3 sequence: CASSAAGDIINEQFF. In DNA, the CDR3 is TGTGCCAGTAGTGCGGCAGGGGATATTATCAATGAGCAGTTCTTC.

The rearrangement links TRBV15 to TRBJ1-1; 8 positions agree with TRBD1. There are 17 residues in the CDR3. CDR1 is LNHNV and CDR2 is YYDKDF in the germline V gene (reference sequence). Losses at the gene ends were 0 bases for V and 4 bases for J; bases not matched to a gene: 10. The CDR3 coding sequence is TGTGCCACCAGCAGAGACGATCTTGGACAGGGCATCACTGAAGCTTTCTTT. Protein sequence: CATSRDDLGQGITEAFF.

The CDR3 protein is CASSPRGGIGTEAFF. In DNA form, the CDR3 reads TGTGCCAGTAGTCCGCGAGGGGGAATCGGAACTGAAGCTTTCTTT. The rearrangement joins TRBV19 to TRBJ1-1; tentatively, D is TRBD1 (6 bases). The germline V and J ends were trimmed by 5 bases and 5 bases, with 18 bases remaining between them. This CDR3 has 15 amino acids. Germline V CDR1 and CDR2: LNHDA, SQIVND (reference sequence).

The chain is built from TRBV6-1 and TRBJ1-2; D gene uncertain. The length of the CDR3 is 12 residues. CDR1 and CDR2 (germline): MNHNS, SASEGT. V lost 3 bases and J 3 bases, leaving 5 bases between the germline ends. CDR3 nucleotide sequence: TGTGCCAGCAGTGACGGGTACTATGGCTACACCTTC. Translation: CASSDGYYGYTF.

The CDR3 region has the DNA TGTGCCAGCAGCTCGGCCGACAGGGGCGTAAGCTCCTATAATTCACCCCTCCACTTT. Its protein product is CASSSADRGVSSYNSPLHF. The V and J genes are TRBV11-2 and TRBJ1-6; 8 bases are shared with TRBD1. Germline CDR1 reads SGHAT; CDR2 reads FQNNGV. Trimming took 4 bases from V and 0 from J; bases not matched to a gene: 11. CDR3 size: 19 residues.

The chain couples TRBV21-1 to TRBJ1-2. TRBV21-1 is listed as a pseudogene. CDR3 length: 19 amino acids. CDR3 DNA sequence: TGTGCCAGCAGCAAATGGGGTTTAGCGGCCACGGGGCTGGGGACGAGCTACACCTTC. As protein: CASSKWGLAATGLGTSYTF.

The J gene is TRBJ2-3, the V gene TRBV4-1; TRBD2 matches 8 bases. After removal of 3 bases from V and 5 bases from J, the junction contained 16 bases not matched to a gene. Germline CDR1 MGHRA, CDR2 YSYEKL. The CDR3 is 18 amino acids. The CDR3, as DNA: TGCGCCAGCAGCCATCTCGGGGGGGCCGGTTCTGATGAAGATACGCAGTATTTT. This gives the protein CASSHLGGAGSDEDTQYF.

The rearrangement joins TRBV7-2 to TRBJ2-3; D is possibly TRBD2 (6 bases). The CDR3 runs to 16 residues. CDR1 and CDR2 from the germline V gene are SGHTA and FQGNSA. Trimming took 3 bases from V and 1 from J, leaving 14 bases between them. CDR3 sequence reads: CASSFPPGLRTDTQYF. In DNA, the CDR3 is TGTGCCAGCAGCTTCCCTCCGGGACTTCGCACAGATACGCAGTATTTT.

The chain has TRBV18 and TRBJ1-1; D is possibly TRBD1 (5 bases). Trimming stripped 4 bases from V and 10 bases from J, with 25 bases between. This CDR3 has 16 residues. The germline V gene has CDR1 KGHSH and CDR2 LQKENI. The CDR3 spells CASSRRDLRTQQGAFF. The DNA of the CDR3 is TGTGCCAGCTCACGTAGGGATTTGCGGACCCAGCAGGGAGCTTTCTTT.

This chain uses TRBV28 with TRBJ1-1; D uncertain. Trimming removed 11 bases at V and 0 bases at J, with 10 bases between. In germline, CDR1 is MDHEN, CDR2 SYDVKM. The length of the CDR3 is 12 residues. CDR3: CAGQNMNTEAFF. CDR3 in DNA: TGTGCCGGGCAAAACATGAACACTGAAGCTTTCTTT.

The chain couples TRBV6-5 to TRBJ1-2, with D tentatively TRBD1 (6 bases). V was clipped by 3 bases and J by 2 bases, with 10 bases between them. CDR3 length equals 14 residues. Germline CDR1 reads MNHEY; CDR2 reads SVGAGI. The CDR3 spells CASSYQRGNYGYTF. The CDR3 DNA follows: TGTGCCAGCAGTTATCAAAGGGGGAACTATGGCTACACCTTC.

This chain connects TRBV24-1 to TRBJ2-5; the match to TRBD1 covers 9 bases. The J segment lost 5 bases and the V segment lost 2 bases, leaving 2 bases of the junction unmatched. Germline V gene lookup returns CDR1 KGHDR and CDR2 SFDVKD. The CDR3 spans 14 residues. The CDR3 spells CATSDSGQGETQYF. CDR3 sequence (DNA): TGTGCCACCAGTGATTCTGGACAGGGGGAGACCCAGTACTTC.

The chain is built from TRBV28 and TRBJ1-5; the match to TRBD1 covers 9 bases. Germline V gives CDR1 MDHEN, CDR2 SYDVKM. After removal of 8 bases from V and 1 base from J, the junction contained 12 bases not matched to a gene. The CDR3 runs to 17 residues. CDR3 DNA sequence: TGTGCCAGCCAGACCGGGACAGGGATTAGGAGCAATCAGCCCCAGCATTTT. It encodes CASQTGTGIRSNQPQHF.

This chain connects TRBV18 to TRBJ1-1, with D possibly being TRBD1 (6 bases). V gave up 5 bases and J gave up 3 bases, with 16 bases separating them. Germline assignment: CDR1 KGHSH and CDR2 LQKENI. The CDR3 consists of 15 residues. Here the CDR3 reads CASSIAGERDTEAFF. The CDR3 bases are TGTGCCAGCTCAATCGCAGGGGAAAGGGACACTGAAGCTTTCTTT.